These 28 T cell receptor beta chains came from one sample sequenced in a study of T cell clonality in common variable immunodeficiency. TCRdb's table, derived via immunoSEQ multiplex PCR, lists solely in-frame clones and lacks some. This sample has approximately 52,000 clones and no singletons, with roughly 3.4% in the ten largest. The sequencing input was peripheral blood mononuclear cells. The receptors here all came from a person between 18 and 75 years old in good health.

This clone was seen many times. The read terminates 3 residues ahead of where the CDR3 ends, so the germline J gene completes it. The chain links TRBV10-3 to TRBJ1-1; 8 bases map to TRBD1. From germline, CDR1 is ENHRY and CDR2 SYGVKD. The CDR3 loop spans 13 amino acids. Trimming at V came to 8 bases and at J to 6 bases, leaving 8 bases not matched to a gene. The CDR3 sequence is CAIRRDRLAEAFF. The sequenced CDR3 bases are TGTGCCATCCGAAGGGACAGGTTGGCTGAA.

The sample holds many counts of this clone. Read data end 3 residues before the CDR3 end; the end is taken from the germline J gene. The chain recombines TRBV7-8 with TRBJ2-3; 7 bases are shared with TRBD2. Trimming removed 1 base from V and 4 bases from J; junction bases left unmatched: 8. The V gene's germline CDR1 is SGHVS and CDR2 FQNEAQ. CDR3 size: 16 residues. The covered CDR3 bases are TGTGCCAGCAGCTTAGATCGGACTAGGAGGGCAGATACG. The encoded protein is CASSLDRTRRADT. The CDR3, in full, reads CASSLDRTRRADTQYF.

With regard to this clone: At one boundary the junction diverges from the germline segment, which might be a read error. The CDR3 bases that were read are TGCGCCAGCAGCTTGCGACAAGAAACC. Translation gives CASSLRQET. From start to end, the CDR3 is CASSLRQETQYF. The V and J genes are TRBV5-1 and TRBJ2-5; D not certain. Sequencing ends 3 residues short of the CDR3 end; the germline J gene provides the rest. There are 12 residues in the CDR3. The germline CDR1 and CDR2 sequences are SGHRS and YFSETQ.

This clone appeared a few times. The read ends 3 residues shy of where the CDR3 ends; the end is completed using the germline J gene. This rearrangement joins TRBV19 to TRBJ1-2; 8 positions match TRBD1. Germline V gene data show CDR1 as LNHDA and CDR2 as SQIVND (reference sequence). The CDR3 is made up of 14 amino acids. The sequenced CDR3 bases are TGTGCCAGTAGTCCTGGCAGGGGGCCTTTAGTC. This gives the protein CASSPGRGPLV. The entire CDR3 is CASSPGRGPLVYTF. Looking up the rest from reference TRBV19 and TRBJ1-2 gives the full variable domain: DGGITQSPKYLFRKEGQNVTLSCEQNLNHDAMYWYRQDPGQGLRLIYYSQIVNDFQKGDIAEGYSVSREKKESFPLTVTSAQKNPTAFYLCASSPGRGPLVYTFGSGTRLTVV.

This clone turned up a few times. The read is 3 residues too short to cover the CDR3 end, so that end is filled in from the germline J gene. The chain combines TRBV30 with TRBJ2-3; D is perhaps TRBD1 (5 bases). Germline CDR1 GTSNPN, CDR2 SVGIG (reference sequence). The CDR3 has 15 amino acids. The CDR3 bases that were read are TGTGCCTGGAGTGTACTGGCAGGGTCAAATCAGCCG. Amino acid sequence: CAWSVLAGSNQP. The CDR3 in full is CAWSVLAGSNQPQYF.

Many counts were recorded for this clone. The CDR3 DNA, read in part, is TGTGCCAGCACCTCCAACTGGGAA. Translating gives CASTSNWE. The complete CDR3 reads CASTSNWEAFF. The chain links TRBV7-2 to TRBJ1-1; D uncertain. The read stops 3 residues short of the end of the CDR3; the missing end is completed from the germline J gene. The germline V gene encodes CDR1 SGHTA and CDR2 FQGNSA. This CDR3 is 11 amino acids long.

This clone was seen ten or more times. The sequence runs out 3 residues before the end of the CDR3; the remainder is reconstructed from the germline J gene. The chain couples TRBV7-2 to TRBJ1-6; 9 nucleotides align to TRBD1. CDR3 size: 15 residues. J gave up 5 bases and V 9 bases, and 8 bases lay outside the gene matches. Germline V lookup: CDR1 SGHTA, CDR2 FQGNSA. CDR3: CASSTTGGNNSPLHF. Partial CDR3 DNA: TGTGCCAGTTCCACGACAGGGGGGAATAATTCACCC. The entire variable domain, with the rest obtained from reference TRBV7-2 and TRBJ1-6, is as follows: GAGVSQSPSNKVTEKGKDVELRCDPISGHTALYWYRQSLGQGLEFLIYFQGNSAPDKSGLPSDRFSAERTGGSVSTLTIQRTQQEDSAVYLCASSTTGGNNSPLHFGNGTRLTVT.

This clone has a handful of counts. Read data end 3 residues before the CDR3 end; the end is taken from the germline J gene. This chain connects TRBV30 to TRBJ1-2; D is ambiguous. The CDR3 length is 11 residues. Germline values: CDR1 GTSNPN, CDR2 SVGIG (reference sequence). The CDR3 region is CAWSFSGDYTF. CDR3 bases read: TGTGCCTGGAGTTTTTCAGGTGAC. The whole variable domain, filled in from reference TRBV30 and TRBJ1-2, reads SQTIHQWPATLVQPVGSPLSLECTVEGTSNPNLYWYRQAAGRGLQLLFYSVGIGQISSEVPQNLSASRPQDRQFILSSKKLLLSDSGFYLCAWSFSGDYTFGSGTRLTVV.

This clone was found many times. The read terminates 3 residues ahead of where the CDR3 ends, so the germline J gene completes it. The chain carries TRBV2 and TRBJ1-2, with TRBD1 matching 9 bases. V shed 10 bases, J shed 7 bases, and the junction held 7 bases outside the gene matches. Germline CDR1 reads SNHLY; CDR2 reads FYNNEI. This CDR3 has 12 residues. The part of the CDR3 DNA that was read is TGTGCCACCCGACAGGGGGTTGGTGGC. Protein product: CATRQGVGG. From start to end, the CDR3 is CATRQGVGGYTF.

In this sample, this clone turned up many times. The CDR3 goes on 3 residues after the read ends, and that part is filled in from the germline J gene. The chain recombines TRBV20-1 with TRBJ2-1; 7 positions match TRBD1. Unmatched junction bases numbered 2, after V lost 1 base and J lost 8 bases. CDR3 length: 12 amino acids. Germline V gene sequence: CDR1 DFQATT, CDR2 SNEGSKA (reference sequence). This CDR3 is CSARVGTDEQFF. The part of the CDR3 DNA that was read is TGCAGTGCTAGAGTCGGGACAGATGAG.

The table lists this clone with many counts. The read finishes 3 residues shy of the CDR3 end, and the germline J gene is used to complete it. The rearrangement uses TRBV18 and TRBJ2-7; 8 nucleotides match TRBD1. Germline V CDR1 and CDR2: KGHSH, LQKENI. This CDR3 has 13 amino acids. V lost 4 bases, J lost 5 bases, and 4 bases stayed unmatched. The sequenced part of the CDR3 DNA is TGTGCCAGCTCACAAACAGGGGGTAACGAG. The encoded protein is CASSQTGGNE. Given in full, the CDR3 is CASSQTGGNEQYF.

Of note for this clone: The read finishes 3 residues shy of the CDR3 end, and the germline J gene is used to complete it. The chain combines TRBV20-1 with TRBJ2-3; 7 bases line up with TRBD2. This CDR3 contains 15 residues. Germline CDR1 DFQATT, CDR2 SNEGSKA (reference sequence). CDR3 DNA (partial): TGCAGTGCTAGAGATGGGACTAACCCTTTAGAGACG. It encodes CSARDGTNPLET. The entire CDR3 reads CSARDGTNPLETQYF.

This clone was detected only a few times. The CDR3 end is not reached by the read, which stops 3 residues before it; the germline J gene fills it in. The V gene is TRBV7-9, the J gene TRBJ1-2; D gene ambiguous. This CDR3 spans 12 amino acids. Looked up from germline, CDR1 is SEHNR and CDR2 is FQNEAQ (reference sequence). CDR3 amino acids: CASSINDYDYTF. CDR3 bases read: TGTGCCAGCAGCATCAACGACTACGAC.

At least ten counts were recorded for this clone. CDR3 in amino acids: CSARVRLAGGFGSYNEQFF. CDR3 bases read: TGCAGTGCTAGAGTCAGGCTAGCGGGAGGCTTTGGTTCCTACAATGAG. The genes are TRBV20-1 and TRBJ2-1, with 11 positions matching TRBD2. From the germline J gene comes the end of the CDR3, since the read stops 3 residues before it. CDR1 is DFQATT and CDR2 is SNEGSKA in the germline V gene (reference sequence). The CDR3 loop spans 19 amino acids. Germline trimming cut 1 base from V and 1 base from J; bases unmatched to any gene: 12.

This clone was seen at least ten times. The read falls 3 residues short of the CDR3 end, and the missing part is taken from the germline J gene. This sequence joins TRBV29-1 and TRBJ2-3; 9 bases are shared with TRBD1. The CDR3 is 17 residues long. V was pared by 4 bases and J by 1 base, with 12 bases of the junction left unmatched. Germline values: CDR1 SQVTM, CDR2 ANQGSEA. The covered CDR3 bases are TGCAGCGTTGTGGGACAGGGAAAGGGAGGAGGCACAGATACG. Translating gives CSVVGQGKGGGTDT. The entire CDR3 sequence reads CSVVGQGKGGGTDTQYF.

This clone was observed many times. The DNA ends 3 residues before the CDR3 does, and the rest of the CDR3 is filled in from the germline J gene. The chain carries TRBV6-2 or TRBV6-3 and TRBJ2-2; 8 nucleotides align to TRBD1. V trimming: 5 bases; J trimming: 6 bases; junction bases outside the gene matches: 5. There are 14 residues in the CDR3. Germline-derived CDR1 and CDR2 are MNHEY and SVGEGT. CDR3 loop: CASSKGTGPGELFF. Incomplete CDR3 DNA: TGTGCCAGCAGTAAGGGGACAGGCCCCGGGGAG.

Regarding this clone: The read terminates 3 residues before the CDR3 end, so the remaining end is supplied by the germline J gene. The chain uses TRBV19 and TRBJ1-2; TRBD1 agrees at 7 bases. Germline-derived CDR1 and CDR2 are LNHDA and SQIVND (reference sequence). There are 15 residues in the CDR3. After removal of 4 bases from V and 4 bases from J, the junction contained 9 bases not matched to a gene. This chain's CDR3 is CASSTNPTGFYGYTF. The DNA read from the CDR3 is TGTGCCAGTAGTACTAACCCGACAGGGTTCTATGGC.

This clone has more than one count but fewer than ten. The read ends 3 residues early relative to the CDR3; the germline J gene fills the gap. The same CDR3 also results from other DNA sequences found in this sample. This chain connects TRBV18 to TRBJ2-4; 14 nucleotides match TRBD2. The CDR3 is 20 amino acids. V gave up 1 base and J gave up 0 bases; unmatched junction bases: 8. The V gene's germline CDR1 is KGHSH and CDR2 LQKENI. The CDR3: CASSPLTGLAGVVAKNIQYF. The part of the CDR3 DNA that was read is TGTGCCAGCTCACCACTCACGGGACTAGCGGGAGTGGTAGCCAAAAACATT.

This clone was seen at least ten times. Read sequence stops 3 residues before the CDR3 end, and the germline J gene provides the missing end. The chain has TRBV5-1 and TRBJ2-3; D perhaps matches TRBD2 (6 bases). This CDR3 has 15 residues. The germline V gene has CDR1 SGHRS and CDR2 YFSETQ. Trimming pared 3 bases from V and 0 bases from J, leaving 11 bases between. Partial CDR3 DNA: TGCGCCAGCAGCTCTCTAGCGCACAGCACAGATACG. Encoded protein: CASSSLAHSTDT. The whole CDR3 protein reads CASSSLAHSTDTQYF.

This clone occurred many times. The read halts 3 residues ahead of the CDR3 end, with the missing end drawn from the germline J gene. The genes are TRBV5-6 and TRBJ2-1; 10 nucleotides match TRBD2. The CDR3 runs 15 residues. The germline CDR1 and CDR2 sequences are SGHDT and YYEEEE. The V and J ends lost 0 bases and 4 bases, in that order; junction bases with no gene match: 1. The covered CDR3 bases are TGTGCCAGCAGCTTGGGACTAGCGGGTTACAATGAG. As protein: CASSLGLAGYNE. Given in full, the CDR3 is CASSLGLAGYNEQFF. The full variable domain, in which reference TRBV5-6 and TRBJ2-1 provide the parts outside the CDR3, is DAGVTQSPTHLIKTRGQQVTLRCSPKSGHDTVSWYQQALGQGPQFIFQYYEEEERQRGNFPDRFSGHQFPNYSSELNVNALLLGDSALYLCASSLGLAGYNEQFFGPGTRLTVL.

Note on this clone: The read terminates 3 residues ahead of where the CDR3 ends, so the germline J gene completes it. V usage is TRBV10-3 and J usage is TRBJ2-1; 9 nucleotides line up with TRBD2. In germline, CDR1 is ENHRY, CDR2 SYGVKD. This CDR3 region has 14 residues. V trimming: 4 bases; J trimming: 9 bases; junction bases outside the gene matches: 7. CDR3 bases read: TGTGCCATCAGTGGAGTTAGCGGGAGAGGTGAG. As protein: CAISGVSGRGE. The full CDR3 is CAISGVSGRGEQFF.

The table lists this clone with a few counts. The CDR3 sequence: CASSLRGVANEKLFF. CDR3 DNA, as far as it was read: TGTGCCAGCTCCCTCCGCGGGGTAGCTAATGAAAAG. V and J are TRBV7-2 and TRBJ2-2, with D possibly being TRBD2 (6 bases). The CDR3 end falls 3 residues outside the read, so it is completed with the germline J gene. The CDR3 is made up of 15 amino acids. Germline CDR1 SGHTA, CDR2 FQGNSA.

As to this clone: Germline is not matched at one junction end, which may reflect a read error. The sequence runs out 3 residues before the end of the CDR3; the remainder is reconstructed from the germline J gene. Other DNA sequences in the same sample also yield this CDR3. J is TRBJ1-2 and V is TRBV7-9, with a tentative D call TRBD1 (5 bases). Germline V gene lookup returns CDR1 SEHNR and CDR2 FQNEAQ (reference sequence). This CDR3 is built from 15 residues. The CDR3 DNA, read in part, is TGTGCAAGCACCGCTGACCAGGGAAAGGACTATGGC. As protein: CASTADQGKDYG. The whole CDR3 is CASTADQGKDYGYTF.

This clone has a count of ten or more. Read coverage stops 3 residues before the CDR3 terminus; the germline J gene supplies the remainder. V gene TRBV28 combines with J gene TRBJ2-7, with a tentative D call TRBD1 (6 bases). The V gene lost 6 bases and the J gene lost 1 base, with 13 bases spanning the gap. The CDR3 has 14 amino acids. The germline gives CDR1 MDHEN, CDR2 SYDVKM. The CDR3 protein is CASSRQESSYEQYF. The sequenced part of the CDR3 DNA is TGTGCCAGCAGCCGACAGGAGAGTTCCTACGAG.

This clone occurred many times. The observed sequence ends 3 residues before the CDR3 terminus, with the missing tail filled in from the germline J gene. The V gene is TRBV29-1, the J gene TRBJ2-1; the match to TRBD2 covers 15 bases. The germline gives CDR1 SQVTM, CDR2 ANQGSEA. The junction had 8 bases not matched to a gene; V was cut back by 8 bases and J by 0 bases. This CDR3 region has 17 residues. CDR3 in amino acids: CSPGTSGRKSSYNEQFF. The part of the CDR3 DNA that was read is TGCAGCCCGGGGACTAGCGGGAGGAAGTCCTCCTACAATGAG.

In its sample, this clone was seen many times. The read halts 3 residues ahead of the CDR3 end, with the missing end drawn from the germline J gene. The rearrangement uses TRBV5-1 and TRBJ2-5; 8 bases match TRBD2. The ends lost 0 bases at V and 4 bases at J; junction bases unmatched: 2. There are 14 residues in the CDR3. Germline CDR1 SGHRS, CDR2 YFSETQ. The part of the CDR3 DNA that was read is TGCGCCAGCAGCTTGGATCGGGGGGGAGAGACC. Translated: CASSLDRGGET. The whole CDR3 is CASSLDRGGETQYF. The whole variable domain, filled in from reference TRBV5-1 and TRBJ2-5, reads KAGVTQTPRYLIKTRGQQVTLSCSPISGHRSVSWYQQTPGQGLQFLFEYFSETQRNKGNFPGRFSGRQFSNSRSEMNVSTLELGDSALYLCASSLDRGGETQYFGPGTRLLVL.

To note about this clone: The CDR3 is cut off 3 residues early in the read; its end comes from the germline J gene. The J gene is TRBJ1-2, the V gene TRBV7-9; 10 bases agree with TRBD1. From germline, CDR1 is SEHNR and CDR2 FQNEAQ (reference sequence). This CDR3 comprises 15 residues. The CDR3 region is CASSLFKTGGYDYTF. CDR3 DNA, as far as it was read: TGTGCCAGCAGCTTATTCAAGACAGGGGGCTACGAC. Based on the CDR3 plus reference TRBV7-9 and TRBJ1-2, the full variable domain is DTGVSQNPRHKITKRGQNVTFRCDPISEHNRLYWYRQTLGQGPEFLTYFQNEAQLEKSRLLSDRFSAERPKGSFSTLEIQRTEQGDSAMYLCASSLFKTGGYDYTFGSGTRLTVV.

This clone was recorded many times. Read coverage stops 3 residues before the CDR3 terminus; the germline J gene supplies the remainder. The chain recombines TRBV14 with TRBJ2-3; D ambiguous. The germline gives CDR1 SGHDN, CDR2 FVKESK. This CDR3 has 17 amino acids. V dropped 0 bases and J dropped 0 bases, with 13 bases sitting between them. The CDR3 DNA, read in part, is TGTGCCAGCAGCCAAGATCCCAGACAAATTAGCACAGATACG. It specifies CASSQDPRQISTDT. The full CDR3 protein reads CASSQDPRQISTDTQYF.